These 22 T cell receptor beta chains share one sample of origin, sequenced in a study of Tregs in tolerant kidney transplant recipients. Only in-frame clones appear in the TCRdb table, and some are missing; sequencing was by immunoSEQ multiplex PCR. The sample consists of 200,000 to 300,000 clones, approximately 84% of them appearing once. The sample was CD4+ T cells from blood. Receptors originate from a human donor in good health.

The genes are TRBV7-6 and TRBJ1-1; maybe TRBD1 (5 bases). V was clipped by 3 bases and J by 1 base, with 9 bases between them. The germline gives CDR1 SGHVS, CDR2 FNYEAQ. The CDR3 loop spans 14 amino acids. CDR3 amino acids: CASSFGQPNTEAFF. Written as DNA, the CDR3 is TGTGCCAGCAGCTTCGGACAACCGAACACTGAAGCTTTCTTT.

The chain links TRBV6-6 to TRBJ2-2; no reliable D call. This CDR3 comprises 16 residues. V lost 2 bases to trimming and J lost 0 bases, with 10 bases between them. The germline V gene encodes CDR1 MNHNY and CDR2 SVGAGI (reference sequence). CDR3 sequence reads: CASSYRSTANTGELFF. CDR3 DNA: TGTGCCAGCAGTTACCGATCGACCGCGAACACCGGGGAGCTGTTTTTT.

This chain connects TRBV18 to TRBJ2-4, with D unclear. Germline V gene lookup returns CDR1 KGHSH and CDR2 LQKENI. The CDR3 covers 16 residues. Trimming removed 0 bases at V and 0 bases at J, with 9 bases between. CDR3 nucleotide sequence: TGTGCCAGCTCACCACCGGAGAGGCTAGCCAAAAACATTCAGTACTTC. Residues: CASSPPERLAKNIQYF. Full variable domain (outside the CDR3, taken from reference TRBV18 and TRBJ2-4): NAGVMQNPRHLVRRRGQEARLRCSPMKGHSHVYWYRQLPEEGLKFMVYLQKENIIDESGMPKERFSAEFPKEGPSILRIQQVVRGDSAAYFCASSPPERLAKNIQYFGAGTRLSVL.

This chain links TRBV10-3 with TRBJ1-2, with D possibly TRBD1 on 5 matching bases. This CDR3 spans 15 amino acids. V lost 5 bases and J 6 bases, leaving 19 bases between the germline ends. The germline V gene has CDR1 ENHRY and CDR2 SYGVKD. This CDR3 is CAISTSGQGWNGYTF. CDR3 coding DNA: TGTGCCATCAGTACCAGCGGGCAGGGTTGGAATGGCTACACCTTC.

The chain employs TRBV11-3 and TRBJ2-3; 7 positions agree with TRBD2. CDR3 length: 16 amino acids. Trimming removed 0 bases from V and 4 bases from J; junction bases left unmatched: 7. CDR1 is SGHNT, CDR2 YENEEA, per germline. This chain's CDR3 is CASSLDGSGVADTQYF. CDR3 nucleotide sequence: TGTGCCAGCAGCTTAGATGGCAGCGGGGTCGCAGATACGCAGTATTTT.

V and J are TRBV6-5 and TRBJ2-3; possible D gene TRBD1, 5 bases. The CDR3 has 15 amino acids. The germline V and J ends were trimmed by 2 bases and 0 bases, with 9 bases remaining between them. CDR1 is MNHEY and CDR2 is SVGAGI in the germline V gene. The CDR3 here is CASSYRGPSTDTQYF. In DNA form, the CDR3 reads TGTGCCAGCAGTTACAGGGGCCCGAGCACAGATACGCAGTATTTT.

The chain joins TRBV19 to TRBJ1-3; TRBD1 matches at 9 bases. CDR1 is LNHDA and CDR2 is SQIVND in the germline V gene (reference sequence). This CDR3 has 15 amino acids. The trim removed 8 bases at V and 4 bases at J, leaving 9 bases unmatched. The CDR3 loop reads CASFRTGTGGNTIYF. The CDR3 DNA is TGTGCCAGTTTTCGAACCGGGACAGGGGGAAACACCATATATTTT.

The chain has TRBV14 and TRBJ2-6; TRBD1 matches 10 bases. Germline-derived CDR1 and CDR2 are SGHDN and FVKESK. Germline trimming cut 5 bases from V and 4 bases from J; bases unmatched to any gene: 11. The CDR3 sequence is 18 residues long. CDR3 protein: CASSSRQGASAGANVLTF. CDR3 coding DNA: TGTGCCAGCAGCTCCCGACAGGGGGCGAGTGCAGGGGCCAACGTCCTGACTTTC.

The J gene is TRBJ1-2, the V gene TRBV5-1; tentative D call: TRBD1 (6 bases). This CDR3 is built from 16 residues. Per the germline V gene, CDR1 is SGHRS and CDR2 is YFSETQ. V was trimmed by 4 bases and J by 0 bases, leaving 16 bases between them. The CDR3 nucleotides are TGCGCCAGCAGCGTTTTTGGCAGGGGTTCTAACTATGGCTACACCTTC. Translating gives CASSVFGRGSNYGYTF.

The chain uses TRBV30 and TRBJ1-1, with 10 bases matching TRBD1. The germline gives CDR1 GTSNPN, CDR2 SVGIG (reference sequence). V lost 0 bases to trimming and J lost 1 base; unmatched junction nucleotides: 8. This CDR3 is built from 17 residues. In DNA, the CDR3 is TGTGCCTGGAGTGTACGTGCGGGGACAGGGGCGAACACTGAAGCTTTCTTT. This codes for CAWSVRAGTGANTEAFF.

Written as DNA, the CDR3 is TGCGCCAGCAGCATAGGGACAGGGGGCGTCGATGGCTACACCTTC. This codes for CASSIGTGGVDGYTF. The V gene is TRBV5-1, the J gene TRBJ1-2; 12 nucleotides align to TRBD1. CDR3 length equals 15 residues. CDR1 SGHRS and CDR2 YFSETQ come from the germline V gene. After removal of 4 bases from V and 6 bases from J, the junction contained 7 bases not matched to a gene. The whole variable domain, filled in from reference TRBV5-1 and TRBJ1-2, reads KAGVTQTPRYLIKTRGQQVTLSCSPISGHRSVSWYQQTPGQGLQFLFEYFSETQRNKGNFPGRFSGRQFSNSRSEMNVSTLELGDSALYLCASSIGTGGVDGYTFGSGTRLTVV.

The V call is TRBV9, the J call TRBJ2-5; 7 bases are shared with TRBD1. Germline V gene data show CDR1 as SGDLS and CDR2 as YYNGEE. The CDR3 is made up of 15 amino acids. The V gene end was trimmed by 0 bases and the J gene end by 5 bases; junction bases not matched to a gene: 7. This CDR3 reads CASSVAQGSLETQYF. The CDR3 nucleotides are TGTGCCAGCAGCGTAGCACAGGGGTCGTTGGAGACCCAGTACTTC.

The chain has TRBV5-8 and TRBJ1-3; D unclear. CDR3 length: 13 residues. Germline assignment: CDR1 SGHTS and CDR2 YDEGEE. Trimming took off 3 bases at V and 4 bases at J, with 8 bases between the two ends. The CDR3 protein is CASSSTWGNTIYF. CDR3 bases: TGTGCCAGCAGCTCAACCTGGGGAAACACCATATATTTT.

V usage is TRBV5-1 and J usage is TRBJ1-5; D not resolved. V was clipped by 0 bases and J by 4 bases, with 5 bases between them. The CDR3 has 13 amino acids. Germline lookup yields CDR1 SGHRS and CDR2 YFSETQ. DNA of the CDR3: TGCGCCAGCAGCTTGGCCGGAAATCAGCCCCAGCATTTT. This translates into CASSLAGNQPQHF.

The chain links TRBV30 to TRBJ1-2, with D possibly being TRBD1 (6 bases). V lost 7 bases and J 2 bases, leaving 14 bases between the germline ends. The CDR3 is 13 residues long. The germline V gene encodes CDR1 GTSNPN and CDR2 SVGIG (reference sequence). As DNA, the CDR3 is TGTGCCTCTTTCGACAGGACAAACTATGGCTACACCTTC. Translated: CASFDRTNYGYTF. Supplemented by reference TRBV30 and TRBJ1-2, the full variable domain reads SQTIHQWPATLVQPVGSPLSLECTVEGTSNPNLYWYRQAAGRGLQLLFYSVGIGQISSEVPQNLSASRPQDRQFILSSKKLLLSDSGFYLCASFDRTNYGYTFGSGTRLTVV.

The chain uses TRBV11-3 and TRBJ2-4, with D perhaps assigned TRBD1 or TRBD2 (6 bases each). Germline V gives CDR1 SGHNT, CDR2 YENEEA. Trimming pared 0 bases from V and 8 bases from J, leaving 11 bases between. This CDR3 has 14 amino acids. This CDR3 reads CASSLEGGTDIQYF. CDR3 DNA: TGTGCCAGCAGCTTAGAAGGGGGGACGGACATTCAGTACTTC. The whole variable domain, remainder taken from reference TRBV11-3 and TRBJ2-4, is EAGVVQSPRYKIIEKKQPVAFWCNPISGHNTLYWYLQNLGQGPELLIRYENEEAVDDSQLPKDRFSAERLKGVDSTLKIQPAELGDSAVYLCASSLEGGTDIQYFGAGTRLSVL.

The chain combines TRBV19 with TRBJ1-2; D possibly corresponds to TRBD1 (5 bases). Deletions cut 11 bases from V and 4 bases from J, with 23 bases between. Germline V CDR1 and CDR2: LNHDA, SQIVND (reference sequence). The CDR3 is made up of 15 amino acids. The CDR3 nucleotides read TGTGCCGGGTATCAGGGAGTCGTGGACTTCTATGGCTACACCTTC. This sequence encodes CAGYQGVVDFYGYTF.

The chain recombines TRBV5-6 with TRBJ1-2; D remains ambiguous. The germline CDR1 and CDR2 sequences are SGHDT and YYEEEE. The CDR3 covers 11 residues. Trimming left V 3 bases short and J 4 bases short, with 4 bases between. The CDR3 region is CASSSGYGYTF. The CDR3 DNA reads as TGTGCCAGCAGCTCGGGCTATGGCTACACCTTC.

The chain uses TRBV5-6 and TRBJ1-4; tentative D call: TRBD1 (5 bases). V was pared by 1 base and J by 2 bases, with 15 bases between. Germline CDR1 SGHDT, CDR2 YYEEEE. This CDR3 is 17 amino acids long. The chain's CDR3 is CASSLFGGERTNEKLFF. The CDR3 DNA is TGTGCCAGCAGCTTGTTTGGGGGGGAAAGGACTAATGAAAAACTGTTTTTT.

The V call is TRBV29-1, the J call TRBJ2-5; 9 bases align to TRBD1. Looked up from germline, CDR1 is SQVTM and CDR2 is ANQGSEA. The V segment lost 4 bases and the J segment 3 bases; nucleotides outside the gene matches: 6. The CDR3 covers 14 residues. CDR3: CSVVRTGVEETQYF. CDR3 nucleotide sequence: TGCAGCGTTGTAAGGACAGGGGTCGAAGAGACCCAGTACTTC.

The chain couples TRBV10-1 to TRBJ2-7; D not certain. The length of the CDR3 is 14 residues. CDR1 and CDR2 from the germline V gene are WNHNN and SYGVQD (reference sequence). The V end was cut by 0 bases, the J end by 6 bases, with 12 bases between. CDR3 sequence: CASSESNGFREQYF. In DNA form, the CDR3 reads TGCGCCAGCAGTGAGTCGAACGGTTTCCGCGAGCAGTACTTC.

The CDR3 spells CASSIQGSSNEQFF. The CDR3 bases are TGTGCCAGTAGTATTCAGGGCAGCTCCAATGAGCAGTTCTTC. The rearrangement links TRBV19 to TRBJ2-1, with D possibly TRBD1 on 5 matching bases. The CDR3 is 14 residues long. The germline V gene has CDR1 LNHDA and CDR2 SQIVND (reference sequence). V was cut by 3 bases and J by 6 bases, with 12 bases left in between. The whole variable domain, filled in from reference TRBV19 and TRBJ2-1, reads DGGITQSPKYLFRKEGQNVTLSCEQNLNHDAMYWYRQDPGQGLRLIYYSQIVNDFQKGDIAEGYSVSREKKESFPLTVTSAQKNPTAFYLCASSIQGSSNEQFFGPGTRLTVL.